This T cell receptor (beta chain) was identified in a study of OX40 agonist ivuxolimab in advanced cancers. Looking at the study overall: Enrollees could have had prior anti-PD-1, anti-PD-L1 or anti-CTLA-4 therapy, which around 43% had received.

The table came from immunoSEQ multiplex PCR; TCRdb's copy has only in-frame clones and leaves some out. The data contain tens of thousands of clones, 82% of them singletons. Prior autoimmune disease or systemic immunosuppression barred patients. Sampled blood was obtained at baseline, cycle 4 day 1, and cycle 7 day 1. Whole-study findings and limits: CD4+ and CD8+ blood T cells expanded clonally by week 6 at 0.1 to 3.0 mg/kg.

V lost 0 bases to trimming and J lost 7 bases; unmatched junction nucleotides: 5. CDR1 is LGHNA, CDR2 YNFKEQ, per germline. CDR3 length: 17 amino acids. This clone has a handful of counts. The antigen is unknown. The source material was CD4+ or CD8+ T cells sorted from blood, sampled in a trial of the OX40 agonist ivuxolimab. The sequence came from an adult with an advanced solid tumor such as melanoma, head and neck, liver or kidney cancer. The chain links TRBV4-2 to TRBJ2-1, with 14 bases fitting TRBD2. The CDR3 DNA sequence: TGTGCCAGCAGCCAAGAGAGGACTAGCGGGGGGTGGAATGAGCAGTTCTTC. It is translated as CASSQERTSGGWNEQFF.